A single sample gave rise to the 6 T cell receptor beta chains below, sequenced in a study of blood T cell repertoires in COVID-19. Clones were sequenced by immunoSEQ multiplex PCR, and TCRdb holds only the in-frame ones, with some missing. Here the sample spans about 300,000 clones, 80% to 90% being singletons. Specimen: PBMCs or T cells enriched from blood (not recorded which). Receptor source: a man aged 25 to 40 who had recovered from COVID-19.

This clone was counted once. CDR3 protein: CASTGENYGYTF. As DNA, the CDR3 is TGTGCCAGCACAGGGGAGAACTATGGCTACACCTTC. This chain connects TRBV2 to TRBJ1-2, with D perhaps TRBD1 (6 bases). V was cut by 7 bases and J by 2 bases, with 8 bases left in between. CDR1 is SNHLY, CDR2 FYNNEI, per germline. CDR3 size: 12 residues.

This clone was recorded once. The J gene is TRBJ2-3, the V gene TRBV24-1; the match to TRBD2 covers 8 bases. The CDR3 runs 15 residues. The junction had 10 bases not matched to a gene; V was cut back by 7 bases and J by 5 bases. Per the germline V gene, CDR1 is KGHDR and CDR2 is SFDVKD. The CDR3 coding sequence is TGTGCCACCAGCCCCGTCGGGGGGGGTGAAGATACGCAGTATTTT. Encoded protein: CATSPVGGGEDTQYF.

The chain has TRBV28 and TRBJ2-1; 11 nucleotides agree with TRBD1. V shed 4 bases, J shed 3 bases, and the junction held 5 bases outside the gene matches. CDR3 length equals 16 residues. Per germline, CDR1 MDHEN and CDR2 SYDVKM. The CDR3 spells CASSSGTGGDYNEQFF. CDR3 sequence (DNA): TGTGCCAGCAGTTCCGGGACAGGGGGAGACTACAATGAGCAGTTCTTC.

In its sample, this clone was seen once. The V gene is TRBV5-6, the J gene TRBJ2-1; the D gene is possibly TRBD2 (6 bases). V was trimmed by 4 bases and J by 8 bases, leaving 13 bases between them. This CDR3 is 13 amino acids long. Per germline, CDR1 SGHDT and CDR2 YYEEEE. The CDR3 loop reads CASSRELGHEQFF. CDR3 in DNA: TGTGCCAGCAGCCGGGAGCTGGGCCATGAGCAGTTCTTC.

The genes are TRBV30 and TRBJ1-2; D is unresolved. CDR3 size: 14 residues. Germline CDR1 and CDR2: GTSNPN and SVGIG (reference sequence). V shed 0 bases and J shed 2 bases, with 10 bases lying between them. CDR3 protein: CAWSVGSLNYGYTF. The CDR3 DNA follows: TGTGCCTGGAGTGTCGGGTCCTTGAACTATGGCTACACCTTC.

This clone was seen more than once but under ten times. CDR3 in amino acids: CASSVGQLANYGYTF. The CDR3 DNA reads TGTGCCAGCAGCGTAGGACAGCTAGCTAACTATGGCTACACCTTC. The chain employs TRBV2 and TRBJ1-2; the D gene is possibly TRBD1 (6 bases). CDR3 length: 15 amino acids. Germline-derived CDR1 and CDR2 are SNHLY and FYNNEI. V lost 6 bases to trimming and J lost 0 bases, with 14 bases between them.